Listed below are T cell receptor beta chains from one sample, sequenced in a study of blood T cell repertoires in COVID-19. Assay: immunoSEQ multiplex PCR; the TCRdb copy retains only in-frame clones and omits some. The sample has about 190,000 clones, 70% to 85% seen once. The specimen was peripheral blood. Receptors were obtained from a woman aged 45-59 years with acute or convalescent COVID-19. CDR3s include the opening cysteine and the closing phenylalanine or tryptophan. D genes are given only for firm matches. The size field is filled for only some rows; it gives once, few, many or a size class.

D: -
V: TRBV6-2/TRBV6-3
size: -
J: TRBJ2-6
DNA: TGTGCCAGCAGTCGAGAGAGGGGGTCTGGGGCCAACGTCCTGACTTTC
CDR3: CASSRERGSGANVLTF

D: -
V: TRBV5-1
size: once
J: TRBJ1-2
DNA: TGCGCCAGCAGCGACAAGACAGGTGGGGTGGGGAATTATGGCTACACCTTC
CDR3: CASSDKTGGVGNYGYTF

D: -
V: TRBV5-1
size: few
J: TRBJ2-2
DNA: TGCGCCAGCAGCTTGGTTTCGGGGAACACCGGGGAGCTGTTTTTT
CDR3: CASSLVSGNTGELFF

D: -
V: TRBV5-1
size: -
J: TRBJ1-1
DNA: TGCGCCAGCAGCTTGGCCGGGGTCGACACTGAAGCTTTCTTT
CDR3: CASSLAGVDTEAFF

D: -
V: TRBV18
size: -
J: TRBJ2-2
DNA: TGTGCCAGCTCACCGTCGACAGGGAACACCGGGGAGCTGTTTTTT
CDR3: CASSPSTGNTGELFF

D: TRBD1
V: TRBV3-1/TRBV3-2
size: few
J: TRBJ1-1
DNA: TGTGCCAGCAGCCAAGCAGGGGGAAACACTGAAGCTTTCTTT
CDR3: CASSQAGGNTEAFF

D: TRBD1
V: TRBV6-5
size: -
J: TRBJ1-2
DNA: TGTGCCAGCAGTTACTCGCCGGGACAGCGTTATGGCTACACCTTC
CDR3: CASSYSPGQRYGYTF

D: -
V: TRBV10-1
size: -
J: TRBJ2-3
DNA: TGCGCCAGCAGTGACCGGGACACCTACACAGATACGCAGTATTTT
CDR3: CASSDRDTYTDTQYF

D: TRBD1
V: TRBV19
size: -
J: TRBJ1-6
DNA: TGTGCCAGTAGTATAGGAGGGGGCGGCAATTCACCCCTCCACTTT
CDR3: CASSIGGGGNSPLHF

D: TRBD1
V: TRBV2
size: -
J: TRBJ1-5
DNA: TGTGCCAGCAGGGGACAGGTATCGTTGGAGCCCCAGCATTTT
CDR3: CASRGQVSLEPQHF

D: TRBD1
V: TRBV6-6
size: -
J: TRBJ1-6
DNA: TGTGCCAGCAGTCCCGGACAGGGAGGCAATTCACCCCTCCACTTT
CDR3: CASSPGQGGNSPLHF

D: -
V: TRBV6-5
size: -
J: TRBJ1-4
DNA: TGTGCCAGCAGTTACCTCCGGAGTTATGAAAAACTGTTTTTT
CDR3: CASSYLRSYEKLFF

D: TRBD1
V: TRBV7-2
size: -
J: TRBJ1-3
DNA: TGTGCCAGCAGCCTACGGGACAGGAGAAGCTCTGGAAACACCATATATTTT
CDR3: CASSLRDRRSSGNTIYF

D: TRBD2
V: TRBV14
size: few
J: TRBJ2-5
DNA: TGTGCCAGCAGCCTTAGCGGGAGTATAGGGACCCAGTACTTC
CDR3: CASSLSGSIGTQYF

D: TRBD1
V: TRBV7-2
size: -
J: TRBJ1-5
DNA: TGTGCCAGCAGCTTAGGGGACAGGGTGAGTCAGCCCCAGCATTTT
CDR3: CASSLGDRVSQPQHF

D: -
V: TRBV4-3
size: -
J: TRBJ1-6
DNA: TGCGCCAGCAGCCAAGATGGGGCTAATTCACCCCTCCACTTT
CDR3: CASSQDGANSPLHF

D: -
V: TRBV10-3
size: -
J: TRBJ2-7
DNA: TGTGCCATCAGTAAACCCGACAGGTCCTACGAGCAGTACTTC
CDR3: CAISKPDRSYEQYF

D: -
V: TRBV5-6
size: -
J: TRBJ1-4
DNA: TGTGCCAGCAGCTTGGCCGGGGGGACTAATGAAAAACTGTTTTTT
CDR3: CASSLAGGTNEKLFF

D: TRBD1
V: TRBV4-1
size: -
J: TRBJ1-2
DNA: TGCGCCAGCAGCCAAGATTCCGGACAGGGAATCTTCTATGGCTACACCTTC
CDR3: CASSQDSGQGIFYGYTF

D: TRBD1
V: TRBV5-4
size: -
J: TRBJ1-6
DNA: TGTGCCAGCAGATACCGGGACAGGGGGCGGGTGAGCTCACCCCTCCACTTT
CDR3: CASRYRDRGRVSSPLHF

D: TRBD1
V: TRBV15
size: -
J: TRBJ2-7
DNA: TGTGCCACCAGCAGAGATAGGGTGTTAGGGGACAGCTACGAGCAGTACTTC
CDR3: CATSRDRVLGDSYEQYF

D: TRBD1
V: TRBV19
size: -
J: TRBJ2-7
DNA: TGTGCCAGTAGACGGGACAGATACGAGCAGTACTTC
CDR3: CASRRDRYEQYF

D: TRBD1
V: TRBV6-1
size: -
J: TRBJ1-2
DNA: TGTGCCAGCAGTGAGGCCGGGACAGGGGTTAACTATGGCTACACCTTC
CDR3: CASSEAGTGVNYGYTF

D: TRBD2
V: TRBV10-1
size: -
J: TRBJ2-3
DNA: TGCGCCAGCAGTGAGCCCGACGGGACTAGCTTCGATACGCAGTATTTT
CDR3: CASSEPDGTSFDTQYF

D: -
V: TRBV10-3
size: once
J: TRBJ1-2
DNA: TGTGCCATCAGTGACGGGGGGACAATAGGCTATGGCTACACCTTC
CDR3: CAISDGGTIGYGYTF

D: -
V: TRBV2
size: -
J: TRBJ1-1
DNA: TGTGCCAGTCAGTCGACAGATTACACTGAAGCTTTCTTT
CDR3: CASQSTDYTEAFF

D: TRBD2
V: TRBV9
size: few
J: TRBJ2-3
DNA: TGTGCCAGCAGCGTAGACGGGGGGGCCACAGATACGCAGTATTTT
CDR3: CASSVDGGATDTQYF

D: -
V: TRBV18
size: -
J: TRBJ1-6
DNA: TGTGCCAGCTCACCAATGGGGTTAGGAGGATATAATTCACCCCTCCACTTT
CDR3: CASSPMGLGGYNSPLHF

D: -
V: TRBV6-5
size: once
J: TRBJ1-5
DNA: TGTGCCAGCAGTTCCGGGACATCTAGCAATCAGCCCCAGCATTTT
CDR3: CASSSGTSSNQPQHF

D: TRBD2
V: TRBV9
size: -
J: TRBJ2-2
DNA: TGTGCCAGCAGCAGGAGCGGGACTCCGAACACCGGGGAGCTGTTTTTT
CDR3: CASSRSGTPNTGELFF

D: -
V: TRBV6-5
size: -
J: TRBJ1-5
DNA: TGTGCCAGCAGTTCCGCGGGGCGCGGAAGCAATCAGCCCCAGCATTTT
CDR3: CASSSAGRGSNQPQHF

D: -
V: TRBV6-1
size: once
J: TRBJ1-6
DNA: TGTGCCAGCAGTGAACGGGAAGGGAACTCACCCCTCCACTTT
CDR3: CASSEREGNSPLHF

D: TRBD2
V: TRBV11-2
size: -
J: TRBJ2-5
DNA: TGTGCCAGCAGCGTCGGGGGGGGAGAGACCCAGTACTTC
CDR3: CASSVGGGETQYF

D: -
V: TRBV6-5
size: -
J: TRBJ1-2
DNA: TGTGCCAGCAGTTACCTTACAGGGACCGGGCCCTCTGGCTACACCTTC
CDR3: CASSYLTGTGPSGYTF

D: -
V: TRBV21-1
size: -
J: TRBJ2-7
DNA: TGTGCCAGCAGCAAAAAGACTAGCGGGGCCCTCCCCTACCACGAGCAGTACTTC
CDR3: CASSKKTSGALPYHEQYF

D: -
V: TRBV6-6
size: -
J: TRBJ1-5
DNA: TGTGCCAGCAGAACACAGGGTGGGGTTCAGCCCCAGCATTTT
CDR3: CASRTQGGVQPQHF

D: TRBD2
V: TRBV4-3
size: -
J: TRBJ2-6
DNA: TGCGCCAGCAGCCCAAACGGGGGGAGCGGGGCCAACGTCCTGACTTTC
CDR3: CASSPNGGSGANVLTF

D: -
V: TRBV29-1
size: -
J: TRBJ1-2
DNA: TGCAGCGGGGGCCGCGGCCCTGGCTATGGCTACACCTTC
CDR3: CSGGRGPGYGYTF

D: -
V: TRBV7-2
size: -
J: TRBJ1-1
DNA: TGTGCCAGCAGCTTTTGGAGAGACACTGAAGCTTTCTTT
CDR3: CASSFWRDTEAFF

D: -
V: TRBV5-4
size: -
J: TRBJ1-2
DNA: TGTGCCAGCAGCTTGGAGGAGGTCGTCCATGGCTACACCTTC
CDR3: CASSLEEVVHGYTF

D: -
V: TRBV28
size: once
J: TRBJ1-2
DNA: TGTGCCAGCAGTTTACCGGAGGACAGAGGCTACACCTTC
CDR3: CASSLPEDRGYTF

D: TRBD1
V: TRBV3-1/TRBV3-2
size: -
J: TRBJ1-5
DNA: TGTGCCAGCAGCCCGGACAGGGCAGGACAGCCCCAGCATTTT
CDR3: CASSPDRAGQPQHF

D: TRBD1
V: TRBV2
size: -
J: TRBJ1-6
DNA: TGTGCCAGCAGGAGAATTGGACGGGACAGGGGGAATTCACCCCTCCACTTT
CDR3: CASRRIGRDRGNSPLHF

D: TRBD1
V: TRBV28
size: -
J: TRBJ1-4
DNA: TGTGCCAGCAGTCTCCGACAGGGGGTATTAGGTGAAAAACTGTTTTTT
CDR3: CASSLRQGVLGEKLFF

D: -
V: TRBV6-1
size: -
J: TRBJ1-1
DNA: TGTGCCAGCAGTGATTATGGGGTGGGGGGTCGAGCTTTCTTT
CDR3: CASSDYGVGGRAFF

D: -
V: TRBV27
size: once
J: TRBJ1-6
DNA: TGTGCCAGCAGTTTCGGCTTAACTAGTTCCTATAATTCACCCCTCCACTTT
CDR3: CASSFGLTSSYNSPLHF

D: -
V: TRBV6-6
size: -
J: TRBJ2-2
DNA: TGTGCCAGCAGTTACATAGAGGCCGGGGAGCTGTTTTTT
CDR3: CASSYIEAGELFF

D: TRBD1
V: TRBV7-2
size: -
J: TRBJ2-7
DNA: TGTGCCAGCAGCCCCGGACAGGGATACGAGCAGTACTTC
CDR3: CASSPGQGYEQYF

D: TRBD1
V: TRBV2
size: -
J: TRBJ2-7
DNA: TGTGCCAGCAGAGCAGGGGGCGGGGAGCAGTACTTC
CDR3: CASRAGGGEQYF

D: TRBD1
V: TRBV23-1
size: -
J: TRBJ1-2
DNA: TGCGCCAGCAGTCAAGGGACAGCCTCTCGGCGGGACTCTTATGGCTACACCTTC
CDR3: CASSQGTASRRDSYGYTF

D: TRBD1
V: TRBV7-2
size: -
J: TRBJ2-7
DNA: TGTGCCAGCAGCTTAGCGCGGACAGGGCCGCAGTACTTC
CDR3: CASSLARTGPQYF

D: -
V: TRBV28
size: -
J: TRBJ1-2
DNA: TGTGCCAGCAGTTTTGGTAGGATCCCGGGTGTCTATGGCTACACCTTC
CDR3: CASSFGRIPGVYGYTF

D: TRBD1
V: TRBV19
size: -
J: TRBJ2-5
DNA: TGTGCCAGCAACACCAGGGGGTATTCCAAAGAGACCCAGTACTTC
CDR3: CASNTRGYSKETQYF

D: TRBD1
V: TRBV28
size: -
J: TRBJ2-1
DNA: TGTGCCAGCAGTTTCGGGACAGGGGATTTTTCCTACAATGAGCAGTTCTTC
CDR3: CASSFGTGDFSYNEQFF

D: TRBD1
V: TRBV5-1
size: -
J: TRBJ2-2
DNA: TGCGCCAGCAGCTTGGCTTACAGGGGAAGGGACACCGGGGAGCTGTTTTTT
CDR3: CASSLAYRGRDTGELFF

D: -
V: TRBV23-1
size: -
J: TRBJ1-2
DNA: TGCGCCAGCAGTCCACCTCAGGGCAGACCGGACTATGGCTACACCTTC
CDR3: CASSPPQGRPDYGYTF

D: -
V: TRBV19
size: -
J: TRBJ1-2
DNA: TGTGCCAGTAAAAGGTCAGGATCCTATGGCTACACCTTC
CDR3: CASKRSGSYGYTF

D: -
V: TRBV30
size: -
J: TRBJ1-1
DNA: TGTGCCTGGAGGGGGGGACGGGCTGAAGCTTTCTTT
CDR3: CAWRGGRAEAFF